These 28 T cell receptor beta chains were sequenced from one sample in a study of blood T cells in healthy people across ages. Combining a sample-barcoded 5' primer with a J-beta primer mix, a second PCR ran for about 7 to 11 cycles. TCRdb recomputed calls from the 5' RACE reads with MiXCR, one row per CDR3 protein. The data show about 800,000 distinct CDR3 sequences, around 25% seen once. These data were likewise used in another study, on T cells of mothers and their children.

Sequences were obtained from blood. These receptors were collected from a boy between 5 and 17 years old in good health.

V is TRBV28 and J is TRBJ1-1; D possibly corresponds to TRBD1 (6 bases). V shed 5 bases and J shed 6 bases, with 10 bases lying between them. From germline, CDR1 is MDHEN and CDR2 SYDVKM. This CDR3 is built from 12 residues. The CDR3 DNA reads as TGTGCCAGCAGTACGCAGGGGTCTGAAGCTTTCTTT. Protein product: CASSTQGSEAFF.

The chain recombines TRBV7-2 with TRBJ2-1; either TRBD1 or TRBD2 may fit D (6 bases each). The end of the DNA fits TRBJ2-5 better, so the J call may be wrong. CDR3 length equals 16 residues. From germline, CDR1 is SGHTA and CDR2 FQGNSA. The CDR3: CASSLVARGGQETQYF. CDR3 sequence (DNA): TGTGCCAGCAGCTTAGTCGCCAGGGGAGGTCAAGAGACCCAGTACTTC.

The rearrangement joins TRBV6-2 or TRBV6-3 to TRBJ2-7; D is possibly TRBD1 (6 bases). Germline CDR1 MNHEY, CDR2 SVGEGT. Trimming took 2 bases from V and 4 from J, leaving 24 bases between them. This CDR3 contains 18 residues. The CDR3: CASSYPTTFPGQEYEQYF. In DNA form, the CDR3 reads TGTGCCAGCAGTTACCCGACGACTTTCCCGGGACAAGAATACGAGCAGTACTTC.

The table lists this clonotype with a few counts. V usage is TRBV6-6 and J usage is TRBJ2-5; 7 bases are shared with TRBD2. With V trimmed by 9 bases and J by 2 bases, 9 bases remained unmatched. This CDR3 is built from 14 residues. CDR1 and CDR2 (germline): MNHNY, SVGAGI (reference sequence). As DNA, the CDR3 is TGTGCCAGTGATATAAGCGGGGCTCAAGAGACCCAGTACTTC. Translated: CASDISGAQETQYF.

This chain connects TRBV9 to TRBJ2-1, with D unclear. Germline V gene sequence: CDR1 SGDLS, CDR2 YYNGEE. The ends were cut back, 4 bases at V and 3 bases at J, with 14 bases in the middle. This CDR3 spans 15 amino acids. CDR3 sequence: CASSPYWAGYNEQFF. CDR3 coding DNA: TGTGCCAGCAGCCCTTATTGGGCCGGCTACAATGAGCAGTTCTTC.

In its sample, this clonotype was seen a few times. In nucleotides, the CDR3 is TGTGCCAGCAGCCAAGGGACATCGGGCAATCAGCCCCAGCATTTT. It codes for CASSQGTSGNQPQHF. J is TRBJ1-5 and V is TRBV3-1; tentative D call: TRBD1 (5 bases). This CDR3 spans 15 amino acids. Germline V gene sequence: CDR1 LGHDT, CDR2 YNNKEL (reference sequence). Trimming left V 1 base short and J 2 bases short, with 9 bases between.

This clonotype was seen only a few times. The V and J genes are TRBV25-1 and TRBJ2-3; TRBD2 matches 8 bases. After removal of 4 bases from V and 7 bases from J, the junction contained 4 bases not matched to a gene. Germline CDR1 and CDR2: MGHDK and SYGVNS. The CDR3 is made up of 13 amino acids. CDR3 nucleotide sequence: TGTGCCAGCAGTGCGGGGGGGCCGAATACGCAGTATTTT. It is translated as CASSAGGPNTQYF.

This clonotype showed up just a few times. The chain has TRBV5-1 and TRBJ1-5; 9 positions agree with TRBD1. CDR3 length: 21 residues. Germline assignment: CDR1 SGHRS and CDR2 YFSETQ. The J segment lost 2 bases and the V segment lost 0 bases, leaving 18 bases of the junction unmatched. DNA for the CDR3: TGCGCCAGCAGCTTGGCCGTACAGGGGGCCAATCCTACGGGAGGCAATCAGCCCCAGCATTTT. Translating gives CASSLAVQGANPTGGNQPQHF.

This chain links TRBV20-1 with TRBJ1-3; D ambiguous. The V end lost 0 bases, the J end lost 6 bases, and 15 bases lay between the germline ends. Germline V gene sequence: CDR1 DFQATT, CDR2 SNEGSKA (reference sequence). CDR3 size: 15 residues. The CDR3 protein is CSARDIGIGVNTIYF. CDR3 DNA: TGCAGTGCTAGAGATATTGGGATTGGGGTAAACACCATATATTTT.

This clonotype has only a few counts. This chain uses TRBV10-3 with TRBJ2-5, with TRBD1 identical over 9 bases. The J call may be wrong; the DNA end is better matched by TRBJ2-7. Germline V gene sequence: CDR1 ENHRY, CDR2 SYGVKD. This CDR3 has 14 amino acids. The CDR3 DNA is TGTGCCATCAGGGAGGGACAGGGCTCCTACGAGCAGTACTTC. It translates to CAIREGQGSYEQYF.

The sample holds a few counts of this clonotype. V gene TRBV29-1 combines with J gene TRBJ2-5; D unresolved. The CDR3 contains 11 residues. Germline loops: CDR1 SQVTM, CDR2 ANQGSEA. V dropped 8 bases and J dropped 0 bases, with 7 bases sitting between them. The CDR3 here is CSPRYQETQYF. The CDR3 bases are TGCAGCCCCCGGTACCAAGAGACCCAGTACTTC.

This chain uses TRBV7-3 with TRBJ2-7; possibly TRBD1 for D (5 bases). Trimming removed 5 bases from V and 4 bases from J, with 15 bases in between. The CDR3 totals 14 residues. Germline V lookup: CDR1 SGHTA, CDR2 FQGTGA. In nucleotides, the CDR3 is TGTGCCAGCAGCCCAGGGCCCCTAGATTACGAGCAGTACGTC. Translated, it gives CASSPGPLDYEQYV.

The V call is TRBV7-2, the J call TRBJ1-6; a possible D gene is TRBD1 (6 bases). Trimming removed 5 bases at V and 0 bases at J, with 20 bases between. The germline gives CDR1 SGHTA, CDR2 FQGNSA. The CDR3 extends over 19 amino acids. CDR3 in DNA: TGTGCCAGCAGCCCTCACGGGACATCCTTTAGCTCCTATAATTCACCCCTCCACTTT. Translating gives CASSPHGTSFSSYNSPLHF.

The chain combines TRBV20-1 with TRBJ1-3, with D unclear. V lost 6 bases to trimming and J lost 2 bases, with 5 bases between them. The CDR3 covers 11 residues. The germline CDR1 and CDR2 sequences are DFQATT and SNEGSKA (reference sequence). CDR3 residues: CSAFAGNTIYF. The DNA for the CDR3 is TGCAGTGCGTTCGCTGGAAACACCATATATTTT.

This clonotype has just a few counts. The V and J genes are TRBV20-1 and TRBJ1-2, with D possibly being TRBD1 (6 bases). Germline lookup yields CDR1 DFQATT and CDR2 SNEGSKA (reference sequence). V was shortened by 5 bases and J by 3 bases, with 16 bases between the two germline ends. CDR3 length: 14 amino acids. The CDR3 region is CSAGGGGIYYGYTF. The CDR3 DNA follows: TGCAGTGCTGGGGGCGGGGGGATTTACTATGGCTACACCTTC.

This clonotype occurred a few times. This rearrangement joins TRBV9 to TRBJ2-7; D gene uncertain. With 0 bases removed from V and 0 bases from J, the gap between germline ends came to 7 bases. CDR3 size: 14 residues. From germline, CDR1 is SGDLS and CDR2 YYNGEE. The CDR3 region is CASSVVDNSYEQYF. The CDR3 DNA follows: TGTGCCAGCAGCGTAGTCGACAACTCCTACGAGCAGTACTTC.

The chain uses TRBV4-1 and TRBJ2-1, with a tentative D call TRBD1 (6 bases). Near its end, the DNA agrees better with TRBJ2-5, so the J call may be wrong. This CDR3 spans 15 amino acids. Germline V gives CDR1 MGHRA, CDR2 YSYEKL. This CDR3 reads CASSQGTLTQETQYF. CDR3 nucleotides: TGCGCCAGCAGCCAGGGGACACTAACTCAAGAGACCCAGTACTTC.

This sequence joins TRBV14 and TRBJ1-2, with a possible D match to TRBD1 (6 bases). CDR3 length: 15 residues. Germline V gene lookup returns CDR1 SGHDN and CDR2 FVKESK. The V gene lost 0 bases and the J gene lost 4 bases, with 12 bases spanning the gap. The CDR3 loop reads CASSQDRGPGYGYTF. CDR3 sequence (DNA): TGTGCCAGCAGCCAAGATCGGGGGCCGGGCTATGGCTACACCTTC.

J is TRBJ2-3 and V is TRBV5-5, with D unclear. The CDR3 is 14 amino acids. V was trimmed by 5 bases and J by 1 base, leaving 11 bases between them. Germline CDR1 reads SGHKS; CDR2 reads YYEKEE (reference sequence). The CDR3 here is CASSSNGGTDTQYF. CDR3 nucleotide sequence: TGTGCCAGCAGTTCGAATGGGGGCACAGATACGCAGTATTTT.

The chain recombines TRBV4-1 with TRBJ2-5, with D possibly matching TRBD1 (5 bases). CDR1 and CDR2 from the germline V gene are MGHRA and YSYEKL. V was shortened by 1 base and J by 1 base, with 13 bases between the two germline ends. The CDR3 loop spans 16 amino acids. The CDR3 protein is CASSQVQNRTQETQYF. Here the CDR3 DNA reads TGCGCCAGCAGCCAAGTCCAAAACAGGACCCAAGAGACCCAGTACTTC.

This clonotype was recorded a few times. CDR3 amino acids: CASSGGQGIYGYTF. The CDR3 DNA reads as TGTGCCAGCAGCGGGGGACAGGGGATCTATGGCTACACCTTC. The V and J genes are TRBV9 and TRBJ1-2; TRBD1 aligns across 10 bases. V was pared by 3 bases and J by 4 bases, with 3 bases of the junction left unmatched. CDR3 length equals 14 residues. The germline gives CDR1 SGDLS, CDR2 YYNGEE.

The chain links TRBV29-1 to TRBJ2-7; 8 bases fit TRBD1. Germline CDR1 SQVTM, CDR2 ANQGSEA. The J segment lost 2 bases and the V segment lost 8 bases, leaving 8 bases of the junction unmatched. This CDR3 has 13 amino acids. In DNA form, the CDR3 reads TGCAGCATTAGGACAGGGTTAACCTACGAGCAGTACTTC. Translating it yields CSIRTGLTYEQYF.

The chain combines TRBV19 with TRBJ1-5; D call uncertain. Trimming pared 6 bases from V and 3 bases from J, leaving 12 bases between. CDR1 and CDR2 from the germline V gene are LNHDA and SQIVND (reference sequence). The CDR3 consists of 14 residues. The DNA of the CDR3 is TGTGCCAGTAGGGACGGAGTCATCAATCAGCCCCAGCATTTT. It translates to CASRDGVINQPQHF.

J is TRBJ1-2 and V is TRBV4-3; the D gene is possibly TRBD1 (5 bases). The CDR3 extends over 15 amino acids. V was trimmed by 1 base and J by 5 bases, leaving 14 bases between them. The V gene's germline CDR1 is LGHNA and CDR2 YSLEER. This CDR3 is CASSQADGTLYGYTF. CDR3 nucleotide sequence: TGCGCCAGCAGCCAAGCGGACGGGACTTTATATGGCTACACCTTC.

This clonotype has only a few counts. This chain links TRBV12-3 or TRBV12-4 with TRBJ2-3; tentatively, D is TRBD1 or TRBD2 (5 bases each). The ends were cut back, 8 bases at V and 5 bases at J, with 17 bases in the middle. The CDR3 is 14 residues long. The CDR3 DNA follows: TGTGCCAGCTCTCCGGGACCCAATTTAGATACGCAGTATTTT. It specifies CASSPGPNLDTQYF.

The gene calls are TRBV5-1 and TRBJ2-7; D may be TRBD1 (6 bases). Trimming left V 0 bases short and J 2 bases short, with 15 bases between. This CDR3 spans 16 amino acids. Germline V gene data show CDR1 as SGHRS and CDR2 as YFSETQ. CDR3 sequence reads: CASSLDGQGSTYEQYF. The CDR3 DNA sequence: TGCGCCAGCAGCTTGGACGGGCAGGGGTCAACCTACGAGCAGTACTTC.

This clonotype was observed many times. This sequence joins TRBV7-3 and TRBJ2-5; 7 bases line up with TRBD1. The germline V gene encodes CDR1 SGHTA and CDR2 FQGTGA. Trimming took 6 bases from V and 3 from J; bases not matched to a gene: 4. CDR3 length: 13 amino acids. Written as DNA, the CDR3 is TGTGCCAGCAGGCCCACAGGGGAAGAGACCCAGTACTTC. It yields the protein CASRPTGEETQYF.

This clonotype came up many times. The genes are TRBV19 and TRBJ1-4; D is undetermined. This CDR3 has 14 amino acids. The germline V gene encodes CDR1 LNHDA and CDR2 SQIVND (reference sequence). V was pared by 6 bases and J by 9 bases, with 17 bases between. This chain's CDR3 is CASRLDPQTKKLFF. CDR3 DNA: TGTGCCAGTAGGCTGGACCCTCAGACGAAAAAACTGTTTTTT.